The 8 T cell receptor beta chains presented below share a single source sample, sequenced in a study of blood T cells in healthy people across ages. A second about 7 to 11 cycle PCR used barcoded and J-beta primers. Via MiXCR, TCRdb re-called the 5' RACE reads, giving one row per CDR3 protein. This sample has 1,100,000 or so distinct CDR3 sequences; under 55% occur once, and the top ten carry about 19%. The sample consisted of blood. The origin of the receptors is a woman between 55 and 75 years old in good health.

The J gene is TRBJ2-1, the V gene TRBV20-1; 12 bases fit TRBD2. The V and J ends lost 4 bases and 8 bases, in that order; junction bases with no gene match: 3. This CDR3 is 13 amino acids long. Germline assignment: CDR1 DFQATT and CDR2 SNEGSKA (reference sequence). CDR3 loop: CSAILAGGDEQFF. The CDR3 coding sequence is TGCAGTGCTATACTAGCGGGAGGTGATGAGCAGTTCTTC.

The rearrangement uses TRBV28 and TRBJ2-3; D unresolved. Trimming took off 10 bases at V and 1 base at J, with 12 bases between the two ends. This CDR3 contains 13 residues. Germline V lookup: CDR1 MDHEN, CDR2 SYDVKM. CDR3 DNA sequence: TGTGCCACCGACGGTATAGGCACAGATACGCAGTATTTT. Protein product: CATDGIGTDTQYF.

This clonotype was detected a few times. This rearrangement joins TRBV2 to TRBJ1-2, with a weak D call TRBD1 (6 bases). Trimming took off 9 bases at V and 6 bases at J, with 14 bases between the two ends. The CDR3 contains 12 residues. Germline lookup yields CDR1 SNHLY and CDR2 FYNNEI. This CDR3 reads CASPQGVNGYTF. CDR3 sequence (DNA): TGTGCCAGTCCACAGGGAGTCAATGGCTACACCTTC.

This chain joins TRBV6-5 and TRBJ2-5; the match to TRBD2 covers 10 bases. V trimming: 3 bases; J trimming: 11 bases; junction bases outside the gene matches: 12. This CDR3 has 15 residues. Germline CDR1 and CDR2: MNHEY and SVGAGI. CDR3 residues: CASSYFLAGGSEQYF. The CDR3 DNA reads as TGTGCCAGCAGTTATTTCTTAGCGGGAGGAAGTGAGCAGTACTTC.

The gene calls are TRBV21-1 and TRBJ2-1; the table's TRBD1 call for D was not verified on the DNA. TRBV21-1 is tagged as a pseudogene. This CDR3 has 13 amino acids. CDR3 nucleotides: TGTGCCAGCAGCAAGGCGGGGGCATATGAGCAGTTCTTC. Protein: CASSKAGAYEQFF.

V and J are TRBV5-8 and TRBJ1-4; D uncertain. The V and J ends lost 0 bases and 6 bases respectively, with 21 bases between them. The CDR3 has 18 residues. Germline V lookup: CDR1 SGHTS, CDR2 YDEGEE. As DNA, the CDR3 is TGTGCCAGCAGCTTGGCTGGGAGTCCTCGGCGAGTAGATGAAAAACTGTTTTTT. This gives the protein CASSLAGSPRRVDEKLFF.

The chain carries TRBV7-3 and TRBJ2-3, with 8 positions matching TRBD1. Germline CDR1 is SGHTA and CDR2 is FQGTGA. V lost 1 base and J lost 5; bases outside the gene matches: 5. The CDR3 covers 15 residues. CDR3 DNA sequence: TGTGCCAGCAGCTTAATGCCAGGGGGCGTAGATACGCAGTATTTT. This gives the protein CASSLMPGGVDTQYF.

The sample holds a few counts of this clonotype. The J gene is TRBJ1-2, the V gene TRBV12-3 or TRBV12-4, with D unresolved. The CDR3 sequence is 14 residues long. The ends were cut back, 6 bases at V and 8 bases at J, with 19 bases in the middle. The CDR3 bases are TGTGCCAGCAGCTCGGGATTACGACCGCGGGGCTACACCTTC. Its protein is CASSSGLRPRGYTF.